The T cell receptor (beta chain) under discussion was sequenced for a study of cytomegalovirus exposure and HLA in healthy donors. The PCR employed 60 Vbeta primers together with 13 Jbeta primers. Libraries were prepared by immunoSEQ multiplex PCR; TCRdb keeps only in-frame clonotypes and omits some of them. The table shows about 130,000 clones, with more than 80% occurring only once. Broader study findings: Later analysis showed most CMV-associated TCR beta chains appearing HLA-restricted. A previous analysis found most TCR beta V segments productive roughly 87% or roughly 30% of the time. In a later analysis, donors in an Asian-associated ancestry cluster reportedly had fewer N-insertions in productive TCRs than the cohort mean.

About this clone itself: Its antigen is currently unknown.

Trimming stripped 2 bases from V and 0 bases from J, with 10 bases between. The CDR3 loop spans 15 amino acids. CDR1 and CDR2 from the germline V gene are LGHNA and YNFKEQ. This clonotype was obtained from a man aged 35 to 55 in good health and CMV-seronegative. The sequencing sample was made of PBMCs. The genes are TRBV4-2 and TRBJ1-1; the D gene is possibly TRBD1 (5 bases). CDR3 DNA: TGTGCCAGCAGCCAACCCGACAGAGTGAACACTGAAGCTTTCTTT. Amino acids: CASSQPDRVNTEAFF.